The clone carrying this T cell receptor beta chain was detected a few times. Its antigen is unidentified. The CDR3 contains 15 residues. V dropped 1 base and J dropped 6 bases, with 14 bases sitting between them. The germline V gene encodes CDR1 SNHLY and CDR2 FYNNEI. This record belongs to a study of memory CD4+ T cells and cytomegalovirus serostatus. At the level of the study: Donors were healthy Belgian adults, fewer than ten CMV seropositive and about 24 seronegative. Study-wide findings and caveats: About 40% of the roughly 160 known CMV-associated TCRbeta sequences appeared in CD4+ memory.

Single viable CD3+CD4+CD8-CD45RO+ cells were sorted as the memory CD4+ T cells. Serum IgG to CMV pp150, pp28, p38 and p52 defined serostatus. Positive selection with CD4 microbeads enriched total CD4+ T cells. Only in-frame clones appear in the TCRdb table, and some are missing; sequencing was by immunoSEQ multiplex PCR. This sample has 50,000 to 60,000 clones, with 82% found just once. The origin of this receptor is an adult in good health and CMV-seronegative. Sequencing was carried out using memory CD4+ T cells from blood. The chain combines TRBV2 with TRBJ2-3; D may be TRBD1 (5 bases). CDR3 sequence (DNA): TGTGCCAGCAGTGAAGTGGGCTGGGGCCGGGATACGCAGTATTTT. It codes for CASSEVGWGRDTQYF.